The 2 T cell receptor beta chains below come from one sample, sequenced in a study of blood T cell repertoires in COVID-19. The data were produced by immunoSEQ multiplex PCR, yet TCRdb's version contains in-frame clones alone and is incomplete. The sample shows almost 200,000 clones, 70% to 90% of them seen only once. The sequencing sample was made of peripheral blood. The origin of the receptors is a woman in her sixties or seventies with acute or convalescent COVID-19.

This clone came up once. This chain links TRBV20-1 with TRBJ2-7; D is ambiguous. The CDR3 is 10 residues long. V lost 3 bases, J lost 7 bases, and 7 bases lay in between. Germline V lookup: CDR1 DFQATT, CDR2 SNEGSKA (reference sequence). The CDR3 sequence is CSARYIEQYF. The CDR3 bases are TGCAGTGCTAGGTACATTGAGCAGTACTTC.

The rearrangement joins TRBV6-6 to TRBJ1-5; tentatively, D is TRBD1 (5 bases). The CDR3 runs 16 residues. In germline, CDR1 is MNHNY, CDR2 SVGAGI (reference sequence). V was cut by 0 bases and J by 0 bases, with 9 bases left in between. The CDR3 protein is CASSYSWGNSNQPQHF. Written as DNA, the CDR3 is TGTGCCAGCAGTTACTCGTGGGGCAATAGCAATCAGCCCCAGCATTTT.